The 12 T cell receptor beta chains below were found in one sample sequenced in a study of early T cells in non-severe SARS-CoV-2 infection (dated by TCRdb to the early 2020s). Library creation used 5' RACE. The instrument given in TCRdb is NextSeq 500. TCRdb reran the public reads through fastp at Q25 and MiXCR, keeping productive beta chains. Merged by CDR3 protein, the rows form single entries marked with the most common genes and DNA. In this sample the table shows roughly 100,000 distinct CDR3 sequences, under 15% of which occur a single time. 6.2% of the sample rests with the top ten. Sequencing was carried out using whole blood. These receptors all come from an adult who was a healthcare worker with PCR-confirmed SARS-CoV-2 infection or an uninfected control (not recorded which).

The chain joins TRBV7-2 to TRBJ2-5, with 8 bases identical to TRBD2. This CDR3 is built from 14 residues. Germline V gene sequence: CDR1 SGHTA, CDR2 FQGNSA. The V and J ends lost 7 bases and 4 bases, in that order; junction bases with no gene match: 8. The CDR3 reads CASKAGARIETQYF. The DNA of the CDR3 is TGTGCCAGCAAAGCGGGAGCGCGCATAGAGACCCAGTACTTC.

This clonotype was recorded many times. The chain joins TRBV3-1 to TRBJ1-1; D remains ambiguous. The ends were cut back, 3 bases at V and 1 base at J, with 3 bases in the middle. The length of the CDR3 is 12 residues. Germline CDR1 reads LGHDT; CDR2 reads YNNKEL (reference sequence). CDR3 sequence reads: CASSQGNTEAFF. In DNA, the CDR3 is TGTGCCAGCAGCCAGGGGAACACTGAAGCTTTCTTT.

The sample holds a few counts of this clonotype. The gene calls are TRBV6-2 or TRBV6-3 and TRBJ2-5, with D possibly matching TRBD1 (6 bases). V dropped 5 bases and J dropped 3 bases, with 25 bases sitting between them. Germline values: CDR1 MNHEY, CDR2 SVGEGT. The CDR3 loop spans 18 amino acids. The CDR3 sequence: CASSAPGHGIVTKETQYF. The CDR3 DNA sequence: TGTGCCAGCAGTGCCCCGGGACACGGAATAGTAACAAAAGAGACCCAGTACTTC.

The V call is TRBV7-9, the J call TRBJ2-2; 7 bases align to TRBD2. The germline V gene has CDR1 SEHNR and CDR2 FQNEAQ (reference sequence). This CDR3 contains 12 residues. J gave up 7 bases and V 6 bases, and 2 bases lay outside the gene matches. The CDR3 loop is CASRRESGELFF. CDR3 sequence (DNA): TGTGCCAGCAGGCGGGAGAGCGGGGAGCTGTTTTTT.

This clonotype was picked up many times. The chain couples TRBV7-9 to TRBJ2-4; a weak D match, TRBD1 (5 bases). The CDR3 has 17 residues. Trimming left V 5 bases short and J 1 base short, with 18 bases between. Germline lookup yields CDR1 SEHNR and CDR2 FQNEAQ (reference sequence). Here the CDR3 reads CASSPNLFDSAKNIQYF. As DNA, the CDR3 is TGTGCCAGCAGCCCCAACCTATTTGACAGTGCCAAAAACATTCAGTACTTC.

The V and J genes are TRBV28 and TRBJ1-1, with D unresolved. Per the germline V gene, CDR1 is MDHEN and CDR2 is SYDVKM. The CDR3 contains 13 residues. V lost 7 bases, J lost 3 bases, and 12 bases lay in between. In DNA, the CDR3 is TGTGCCAGCATGCACAGCCCTTACACTGAAGCTTTCTTT. Encoded protein: CASMHSPYTEAFF. The variable domain in full, completed from reference TRBV28 and TRBJ1-1, reads DVKVTQSSRYLVKRTGEKVFLECVQDMDHENMFWYRQDPGLGLRLIYFSYDVKMKEKGDIPEGYSVSREKKERFSLILESASTNQTSMYLCASMHSPYTEAFFGQGTRLTVV.

The chain couples TRBV11-2 to TRBJ2-3; 8 bases match TRBD1. Germline assignment: CDR1 SGHAT and CDR2 FQNNGV. The ends lost 1 base at V and 3 bases at J; junction bases unmatched: 6. The CDR3 extends over 16 amino acids. CDR3 sequence: CASSLGGRGRTDTQYF. The CDR3 coding sequence is TGTGCCAGCAGCTTAGGTGGCAGGGGGCGGACAGATACGCAGTATTTT.

This chain links TRBV29-1 with TRBJ2-1; a weak D match, TRBD2 (5 bases). This CDR3 comprises 12 residues. V lost 3 bases to trimming and J lost 6 bases, with 9 bases between them. From germline, CDR1 is SQVTM and CDR2 ANQGSEA. The CDR3: CSVDETINEQFF. As DNA, the CDR3 is TGCAGCGTTGATGAGACTATCAATGAGCAGTTCTTC.

This clonotype was picked up a small number of times. The V gene is TRBV29-1, the J gene TRBJ2-1; possibly TRBD2 for D (6 bases). The germline V gene has CDR1 SQVTM and CDR2 ANQGSEA. The V end was cut by 4 bases, the J end by 9 bases, with 16 bases between. This CDR3 has 13 amino acids. CDR3 in DNA: TGCAGCGTTGGGGACTCGACTTTGGGTGAGCAGTTCTTC. This sequence encodes CSVGDSTLGEQFF.

The rearrangement joins TRBV20-1 to TRBJ2-7; 9 bases fit TRBD1. CDR1 is DFQATT, CDR2 SNEGSKA, per germline (reference sequence). The CDR3 length is 13 residues. The junction had 2 bases not matched to a gene; V was cut back by 4 bases and J by 1 base. This CDR3 is CSATGTGSYEQYF. CDR3 nucleotides: TGCAGTGCTACGGGGACAGGGTCCTACGAGCAGTACTTC.

This chain links TRBV20-1 with TRBJ2-3; D ambiguous. This CDR3 is built from 13 residues. Trimming removed 1 base from V and 2 bases from J, with 7 bases in between. Germline CDR1 is DFQATT and CDR2 is SNEGSKA (reference sequence). This chain's CDR3 is CSARGLFTDTQYF. For the CDR3, the DNA is TGCAGTGCTAGAGGCCTCTTCACAGATACGCAGTATTTT.

The sample holds many counts of this clonotype. The chain joins TRBV5-1 to TRBJ2-5; D is perhaps TRBD1 (6 bases). Trimming removed 3 bases from V and 4 bases from J, with 16 bases in between. The CDR3 spans 15 residues. Germline V gives CDR1 SGHRS, CDR2 YFSETQ. The CDR3, as DNA: TGCGCCAGCAGCTCTTTTCCAGGGGCGGGAGAGACCCAGTACTTC. Protein: CASSSFPGAGETQYF.